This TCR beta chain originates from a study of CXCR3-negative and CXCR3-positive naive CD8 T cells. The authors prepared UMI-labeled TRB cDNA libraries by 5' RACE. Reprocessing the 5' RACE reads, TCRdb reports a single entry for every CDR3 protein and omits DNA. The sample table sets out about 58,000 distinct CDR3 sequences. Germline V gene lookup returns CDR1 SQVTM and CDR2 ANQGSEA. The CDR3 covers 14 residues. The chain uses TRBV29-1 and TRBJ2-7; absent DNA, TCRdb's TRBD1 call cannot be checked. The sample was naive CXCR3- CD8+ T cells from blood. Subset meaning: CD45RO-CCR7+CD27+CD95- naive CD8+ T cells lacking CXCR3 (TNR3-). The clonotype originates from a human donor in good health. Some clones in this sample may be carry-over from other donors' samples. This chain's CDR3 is CSVGGTGGPYEQYF.